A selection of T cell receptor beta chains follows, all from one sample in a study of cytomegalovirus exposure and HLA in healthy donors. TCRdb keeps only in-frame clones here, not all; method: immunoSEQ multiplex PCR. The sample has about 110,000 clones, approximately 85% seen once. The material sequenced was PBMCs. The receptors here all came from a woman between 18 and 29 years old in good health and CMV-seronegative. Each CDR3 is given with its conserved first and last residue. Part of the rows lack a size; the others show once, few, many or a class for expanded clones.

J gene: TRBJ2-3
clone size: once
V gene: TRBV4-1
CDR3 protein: CASSQERLAGQTDTQYF

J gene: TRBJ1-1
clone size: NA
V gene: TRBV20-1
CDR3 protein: CLAEVPGGAFF

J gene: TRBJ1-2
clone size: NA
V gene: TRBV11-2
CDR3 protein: CASTPGQGQYGYTF

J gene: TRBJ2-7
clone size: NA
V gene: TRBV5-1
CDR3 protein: CASSSGQMFYEQYF

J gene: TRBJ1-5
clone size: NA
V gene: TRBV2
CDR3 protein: CASSERGTLINQPQHF

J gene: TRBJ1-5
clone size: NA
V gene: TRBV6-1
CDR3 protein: CASSVRTDPLIWTQHF

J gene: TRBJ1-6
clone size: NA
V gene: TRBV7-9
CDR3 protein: CASSPRQGDSPLHF

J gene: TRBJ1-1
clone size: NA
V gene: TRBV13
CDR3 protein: CASSWGTGNTEAFF

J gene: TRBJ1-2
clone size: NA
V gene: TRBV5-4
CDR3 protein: CASSLSRDRNYGYTF

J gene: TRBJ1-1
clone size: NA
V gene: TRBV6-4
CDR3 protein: CASSAQGNTEAFF

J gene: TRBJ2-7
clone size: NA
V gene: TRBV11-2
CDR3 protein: CASSLESGYEQYF

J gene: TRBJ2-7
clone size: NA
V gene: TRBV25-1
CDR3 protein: CASSEWIGTSTYEQYF

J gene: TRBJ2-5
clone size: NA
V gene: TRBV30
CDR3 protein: CAWTKGQLDQETQYF

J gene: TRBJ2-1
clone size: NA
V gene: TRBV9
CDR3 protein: CASESKTLDNEQFF

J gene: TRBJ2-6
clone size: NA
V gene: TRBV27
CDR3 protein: CASSPGTGTGANVLTF

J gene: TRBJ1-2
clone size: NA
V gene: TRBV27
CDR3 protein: CASSPQGGPPEGYTF

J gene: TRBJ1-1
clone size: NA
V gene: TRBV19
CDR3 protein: CASFQGIGYTEAFF